The source of this T cell receptor (beta chain) is a study of T-cell memory formation after mild COVID-19. Study as a whole: The two donors had largely donor-specific TCR clusters. Findings of the study overall: Those CD4+ clones that contracted were mainly in CM and EM (CD8+ ones in EMRA). Clones that shrank (day 15 to 85) were balanced CD4/CD8, whereas later expanders leaned CD4+.

The CDR3 totals 15 residues. Trimming pared 4 bases from V and 1 base from J, leaving 13 bases between. Germline-derived CDR1 and CDR2 are SGHRS and YFSETQ. Worth noting for this clonotype: Antigen unknown.

Constant-segment primers and 5'RACE yielded cDNA libraries for TCR alpha and TCR beta, each carrying sample barcodes and UMIs. TCRdb re-called the 5' RACE reads through MiXCR, storing one row per CDR3 protein. The table shows 150,000 to 200,000 distinct CDR3 sequences, with roughly a fifth occurring only once. The sequenced sample consisted of PBMCs or a T cell subset sorted from them (not recorded which). The rearrangement uses TRBV5-1 and TRBJ2-3; the D gene is possibly TRBD1 (6 bases). The receptor was isolated from an adult woman who had mild COVID-19 (a few samples of this study predate the infection). Cell type and time point are not known. This chain's CDR3 is CASSLMGAGTDTQYF. The CDR3 nucleotides are TGCGCCAGCAGCCTAATGGGGGCCGGCACAGATACGCAGTATTTT.